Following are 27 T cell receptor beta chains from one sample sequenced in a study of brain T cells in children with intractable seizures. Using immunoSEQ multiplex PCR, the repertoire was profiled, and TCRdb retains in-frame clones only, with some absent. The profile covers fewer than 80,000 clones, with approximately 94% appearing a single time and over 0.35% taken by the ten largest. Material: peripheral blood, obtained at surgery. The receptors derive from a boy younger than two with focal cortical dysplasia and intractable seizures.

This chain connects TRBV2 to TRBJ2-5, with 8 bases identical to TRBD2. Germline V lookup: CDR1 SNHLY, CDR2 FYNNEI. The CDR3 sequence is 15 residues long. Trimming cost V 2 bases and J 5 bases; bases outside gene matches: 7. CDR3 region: CASSELGLARETQYF. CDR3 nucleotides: TGTGCCAGCAGTGAACTAGGACTAGCCAGGGAGACCCAGTACTTC.

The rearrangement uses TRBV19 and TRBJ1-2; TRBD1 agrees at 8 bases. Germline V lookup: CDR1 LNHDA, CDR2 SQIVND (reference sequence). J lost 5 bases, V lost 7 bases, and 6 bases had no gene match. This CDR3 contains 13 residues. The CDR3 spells CASNQGAGYGYTF. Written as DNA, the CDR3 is TGTGCCAGTAATCAGGGGGCTGGGTATGGCTACACCTTC. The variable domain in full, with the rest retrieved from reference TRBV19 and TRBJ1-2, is DGGITQSPKYLFRKEGQNVTLSCEQNLNHDAMYWYRQDPGQGLRLIYYSQIVNDFQKGDIAEGYSVSREKKESFPLTVTSAQKNPTAFYLCASNQGAGYGYTFGSGTRLTVV.

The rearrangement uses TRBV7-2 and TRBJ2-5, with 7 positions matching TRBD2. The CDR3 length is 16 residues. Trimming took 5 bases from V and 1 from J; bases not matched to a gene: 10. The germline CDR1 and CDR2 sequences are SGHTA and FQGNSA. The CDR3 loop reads CASSPPSASGQETQYF. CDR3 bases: TGTGCCAGCAGCCCGCCTTCAGCTAGCGGCCAAGAGACCCAGTACTTC.

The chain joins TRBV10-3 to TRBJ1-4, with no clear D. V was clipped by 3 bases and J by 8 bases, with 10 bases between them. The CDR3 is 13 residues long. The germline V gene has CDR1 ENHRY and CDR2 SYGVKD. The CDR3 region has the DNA TGTGCCATCAGTGAACCCCTGGGCGAAAAACTGTTTTTT. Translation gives CAISEPLGEKLFF.

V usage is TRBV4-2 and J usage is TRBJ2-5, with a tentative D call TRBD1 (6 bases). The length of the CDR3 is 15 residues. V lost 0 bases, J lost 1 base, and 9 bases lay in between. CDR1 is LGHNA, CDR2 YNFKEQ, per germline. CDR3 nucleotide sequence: TGTGCCAGCAGCCAAGATAGGGGGTCCCAAGAGACCCAGTACTTC. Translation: CASSQDRGSQETQYF.

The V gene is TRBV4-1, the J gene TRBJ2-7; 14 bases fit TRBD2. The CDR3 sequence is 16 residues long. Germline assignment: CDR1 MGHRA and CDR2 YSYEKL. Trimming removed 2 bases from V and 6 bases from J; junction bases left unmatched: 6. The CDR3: CASSQLRLAGGREQYF. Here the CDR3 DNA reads TGCGCCAGCAGCCAACTGAGACTAGCGGGGGGGCGCGAGCAGTACTTC.

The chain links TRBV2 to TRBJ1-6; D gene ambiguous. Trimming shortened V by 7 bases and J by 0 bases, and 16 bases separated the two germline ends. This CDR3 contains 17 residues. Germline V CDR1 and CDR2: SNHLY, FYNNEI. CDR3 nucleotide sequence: TGTGCCAGCAACTCGGAGGGCCGGAGCTCCTATAATTCACCCCTCCACTTT. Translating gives CASNSEGRSSYNSPLHF.

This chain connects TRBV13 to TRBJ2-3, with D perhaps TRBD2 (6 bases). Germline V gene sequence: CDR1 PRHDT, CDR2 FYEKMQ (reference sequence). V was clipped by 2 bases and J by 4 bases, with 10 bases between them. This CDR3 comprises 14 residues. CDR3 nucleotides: TGTGCCAGCAGCTTACCGGGGACTCCAGATACGCAGTATTTT. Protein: CASSLPGTPDTQYF.

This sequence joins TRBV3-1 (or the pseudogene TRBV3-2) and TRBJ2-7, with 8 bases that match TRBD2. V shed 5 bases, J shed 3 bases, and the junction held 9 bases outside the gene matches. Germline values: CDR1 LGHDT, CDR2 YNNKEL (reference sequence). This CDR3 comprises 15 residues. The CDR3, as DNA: TGTGCCAGCAGCTTCCAAGCGGGGGCCGTCTACGAGCAGTACTTC. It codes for CASSFQAGAVYEQYF.

The CDR3 coding sequence is TGCGCCAGCAGCTTGGCCTACGGGGCACCCTCCTACAATGAGCAGTTCTTC. The encoded protein is CASSLAYGAPSYNEQFF. The V and J genes are TRBV5-1 and TRBJ2-1; D may be TRBD1 or TRBD2 (5 bases each). The CDR3 runs to 17 residues. Trimming removed 0 bases from V and 0 bases from J, with 13 bases in between. The V gene's germline CDR1 is SGHRS and CDR2 YFSETQ.

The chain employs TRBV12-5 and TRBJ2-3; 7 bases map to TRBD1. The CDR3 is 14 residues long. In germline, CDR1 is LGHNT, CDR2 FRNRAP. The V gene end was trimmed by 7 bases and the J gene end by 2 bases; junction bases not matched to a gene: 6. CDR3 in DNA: TGTGCTAGTGCCCTGAGGGGGCCCACAGATACGCAGTATTTT. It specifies CASALRGPTDTQYF. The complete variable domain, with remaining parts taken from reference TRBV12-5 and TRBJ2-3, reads DARVTQTPRHKVTEMGQEVTMRCQPILGHNTVFWYRQTMMQGLELLAYFRNRAPLDDSGMPKDRFSAEMPDATLATLKIQPSEPRDSAVYFCASALRGPTDTQYFGPGTRLTVL.

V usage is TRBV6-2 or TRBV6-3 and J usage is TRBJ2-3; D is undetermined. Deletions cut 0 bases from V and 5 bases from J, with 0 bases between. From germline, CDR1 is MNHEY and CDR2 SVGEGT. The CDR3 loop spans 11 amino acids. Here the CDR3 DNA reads TGTGCCAGCAGTTACTCAGATACGCAGTATTTT. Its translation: CASSYSDTQYF.

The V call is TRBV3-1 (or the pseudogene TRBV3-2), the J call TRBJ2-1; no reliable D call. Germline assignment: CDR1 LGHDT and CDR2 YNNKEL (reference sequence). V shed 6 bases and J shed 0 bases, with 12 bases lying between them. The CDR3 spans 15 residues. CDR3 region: CASSPFIPSYNEQFF. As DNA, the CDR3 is TGTGCCAGCAGTCCATTTATCCCCTCCTACAATGAGCAGTTCTTC.

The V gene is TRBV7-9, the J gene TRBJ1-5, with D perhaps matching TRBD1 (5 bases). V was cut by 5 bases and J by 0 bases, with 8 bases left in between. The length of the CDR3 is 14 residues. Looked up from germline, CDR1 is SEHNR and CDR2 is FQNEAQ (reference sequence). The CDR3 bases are TGTGCCAGCAGCCTGGACAATAGCAATCAGCCCCAGCATTTT. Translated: CASSLDNSNQPQHF.

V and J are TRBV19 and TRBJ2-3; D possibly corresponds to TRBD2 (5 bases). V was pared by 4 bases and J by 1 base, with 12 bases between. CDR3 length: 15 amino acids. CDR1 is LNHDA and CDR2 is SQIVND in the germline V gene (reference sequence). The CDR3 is CASSTLGRGTDTQYF. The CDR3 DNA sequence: TGTGCCAGTAGTACACTAGGGCGGGGCACAGATACGCAGTATTTT.

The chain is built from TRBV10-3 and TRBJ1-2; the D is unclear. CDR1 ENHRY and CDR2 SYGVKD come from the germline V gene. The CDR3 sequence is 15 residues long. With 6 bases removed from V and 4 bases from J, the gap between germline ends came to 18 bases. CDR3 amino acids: CAIRPGREYSYGYTF. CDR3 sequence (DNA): TGTGCCATCAGACCGGGTAGGGAGTATAGCTATGGCTACACCTTC.

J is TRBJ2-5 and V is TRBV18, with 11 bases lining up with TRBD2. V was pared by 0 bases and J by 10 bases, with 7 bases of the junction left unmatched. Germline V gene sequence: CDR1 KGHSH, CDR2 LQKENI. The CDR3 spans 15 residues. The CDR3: CASSPPRLAGYVQYF. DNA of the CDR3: TGTGCCAGCTCACCACCCAGACTAGCGGGATATGTCCAGTACTTC.

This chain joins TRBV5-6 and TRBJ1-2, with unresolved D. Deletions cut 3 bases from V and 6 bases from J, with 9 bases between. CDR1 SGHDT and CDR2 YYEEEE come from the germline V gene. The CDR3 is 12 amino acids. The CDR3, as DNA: TGTGCCAGCAGCTCGCAAATGGATGGCTACACCTTC. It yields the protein CASSSQMDGYTF.

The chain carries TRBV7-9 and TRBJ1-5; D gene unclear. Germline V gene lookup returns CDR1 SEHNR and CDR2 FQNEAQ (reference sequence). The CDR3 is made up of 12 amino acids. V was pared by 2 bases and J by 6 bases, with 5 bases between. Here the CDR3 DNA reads TGTGCCAGCAGCTTACTAGGTCAGCCCCAGCATTTT. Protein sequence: CASSLLGQPQHF.

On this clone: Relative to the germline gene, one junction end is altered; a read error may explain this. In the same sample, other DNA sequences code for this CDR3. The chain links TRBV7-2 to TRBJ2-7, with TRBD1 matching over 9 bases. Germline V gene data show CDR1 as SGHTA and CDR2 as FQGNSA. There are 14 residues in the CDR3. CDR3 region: CASSLETGGYEQYF. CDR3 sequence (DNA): TGCGCCAGCAGCTTAGAGACAGGGGGCTACGAGCAGTACTTC. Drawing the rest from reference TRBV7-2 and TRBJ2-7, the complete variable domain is GAGVSQSPSNKVTEKGKDVELRCDPISGHTALYWYRQSLGQGLEFLIYFQGNSAPDKSGLPSDRFSAERTGGSVSTLTIQRTQQEDSAVYLCASSLETGGYEQYFGPGTRLTVT.

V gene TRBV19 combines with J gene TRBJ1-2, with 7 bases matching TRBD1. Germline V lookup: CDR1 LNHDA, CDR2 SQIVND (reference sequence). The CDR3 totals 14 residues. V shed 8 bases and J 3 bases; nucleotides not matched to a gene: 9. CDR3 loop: CASASPTGYYGYTF. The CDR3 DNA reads TGTGCCAGTGCCTCCCCGACAGGGTACTATGGCTACACCTTC.

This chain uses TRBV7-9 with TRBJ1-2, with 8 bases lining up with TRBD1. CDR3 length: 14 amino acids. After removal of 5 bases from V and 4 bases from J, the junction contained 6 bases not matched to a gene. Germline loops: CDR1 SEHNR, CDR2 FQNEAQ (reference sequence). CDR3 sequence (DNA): TGTGCCAGCAGCCTGACAGGGGCATTCTATGGCTACACCTTC. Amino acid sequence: CASSLTGAFYGYTF.

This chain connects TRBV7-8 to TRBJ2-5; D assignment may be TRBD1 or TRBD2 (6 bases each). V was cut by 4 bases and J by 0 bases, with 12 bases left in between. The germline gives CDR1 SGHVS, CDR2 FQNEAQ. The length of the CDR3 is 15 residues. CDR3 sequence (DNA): TGTGCCAGCAGCTGGTACAGGGACTACCAAGAGACCCAGTACTTC. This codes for CASSWYRDYQETQYF.

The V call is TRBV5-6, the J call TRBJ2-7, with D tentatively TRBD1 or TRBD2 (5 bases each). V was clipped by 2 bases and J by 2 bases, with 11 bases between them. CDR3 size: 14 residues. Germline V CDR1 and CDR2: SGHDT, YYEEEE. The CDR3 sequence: CASSFQGPAYEQYF. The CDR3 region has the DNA TGTGCCAGCAGCTTCCAGGGACCCGCCTACGAGCAGTACTTC.

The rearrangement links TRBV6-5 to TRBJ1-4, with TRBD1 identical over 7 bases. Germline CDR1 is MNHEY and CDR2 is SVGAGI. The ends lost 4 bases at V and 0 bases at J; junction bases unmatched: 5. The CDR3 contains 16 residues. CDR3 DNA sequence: TGTGCCAGCAGTTTGACAGGGCCTGCAACTAATGAAAAACTGTTTTTT. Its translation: CASSLTGPATNEKLFF.

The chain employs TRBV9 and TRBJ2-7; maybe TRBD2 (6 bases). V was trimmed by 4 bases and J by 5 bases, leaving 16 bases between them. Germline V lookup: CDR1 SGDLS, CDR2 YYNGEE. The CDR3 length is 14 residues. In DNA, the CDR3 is TGTGCCAGCAGCCTTTCGGGGAGGATGAACGAGCAGTACTTC. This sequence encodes CASSLSGRMNEQYF.

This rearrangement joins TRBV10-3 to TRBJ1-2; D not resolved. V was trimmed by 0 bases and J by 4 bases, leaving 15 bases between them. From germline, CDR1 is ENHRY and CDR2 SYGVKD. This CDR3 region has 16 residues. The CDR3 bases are TGTGCCATCAGTGAGTCAGGGATGACGTCGGGCTATGGCTACACCTTC. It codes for CAISESGMTSGYGYTF.